This TCR beta chain was recovered during a study of early T cells in non-severe SARS-CoV-2 infection. TCRdb called the 5' RACE reads again in MiXCR, with one record for every CDR3 protein. Of tens of thousands of distinct CDR3 sequences in the sample, around 17% were seen once. This clonotype was seen only a few times. Germline V gene sequence: CDR1 KGHSH, CDR2 LQKENI. The CDR3 sequence is 12 residues long. Trimming removed 0 bases at V and 14 bases at J, with 8 bases between. This material consisted of whole blood, taken at baseline. The chain uses TRBV18 and TRBJ1-6; D remains ambiguous. This sequence originates from an adult who was a healthcare worker with PCR-confirmed SARS-CoV-2 infection or an uninfected control (not recorded which). The CDR3: CASSPPTGALHF. Here the CDR3 DNA reads TGTGCCAGCTCACCACCAACTGGGGCCCTCCACTTT. Supplemented by reference TRBV18 and TRBJ1-6, the full variable domain reads NAGVMQNPRHLVRRRGQEARLRCSPMKGHSHVYWYRQLPEEGLKFMVYLQKENIIDESGMPKERFSAEFPKEGPSILRIQQVVRGDSAAYFCASSPPTGALHFGNGTRLTVT.